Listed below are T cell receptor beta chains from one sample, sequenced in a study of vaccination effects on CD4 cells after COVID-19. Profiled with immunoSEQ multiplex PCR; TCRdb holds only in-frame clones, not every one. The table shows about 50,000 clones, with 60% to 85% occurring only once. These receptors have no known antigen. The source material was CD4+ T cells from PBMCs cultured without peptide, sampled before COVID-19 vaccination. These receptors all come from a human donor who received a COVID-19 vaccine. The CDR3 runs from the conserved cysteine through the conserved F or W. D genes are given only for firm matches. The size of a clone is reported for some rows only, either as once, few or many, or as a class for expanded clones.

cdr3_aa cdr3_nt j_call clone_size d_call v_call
CASSSLSDRGPYNEQFF TGTGCCAGCAGCTCCCTTTCTGACAGGGGACCCTACAATGAGCAGTTCTTC TRBJ2-1 - TRBD1 TRBV7-9
CASKVSWGQETQYF TGTGCCAGCAAGGTGTCGTGGGGGCAAGAGACCCAGTACTTC TRBJ2-5 - - TRBV2
CASGIYTDQETQYF TGTGCCAGCGGAATCTACACGGACCAAGAGACCCAGTACTTC TRBJ2-5 - - TRBV7-9
CASSQGLAGGTDTQYF TGTGCCAGCAGCCAAGGACTAGCGGGGGGTACAGATACGCAGTATTTT TRBJ2-3 few TRBD2 TRBV3-1/TRBV3-2
CASSFKTGSDTQYF TGTGCCAGCAGCTTTAAAACAGGGTCAGATACGCAGTATTTT TRBJ2-3 - - TRBV7-3
CASSRPGTENNEQFF TGTGCCAGCTCACGACCCGGGACAGAAAACAATGAGCAGTTCTTC TRBJ2-1 - TRBD1 TRBV18
CASSQDAGGTTQYF TGTGCCAGCAGCCAAGACGCAGGGGGTACCACCCAGTACTTC TRBJ2-5 - TRBD1 TRBV14
CAWKRRMGTDTQYF TGTGCCTGGAAAAGGCGGATGGGCACAGATACGCAGTATTTT TRBJ2-3 once - TRBV30
CASSSQRGSYNEQFF TGTGCCAGCAGCTCCCAGCGGGGCTCCTACAATGAGCAGTTCTTC TRBJ2-1 - TRBD2 TRBV7-2
CASTPGGVRDTQYF TGTGCCAGCACCCCGGGGGGAGTGAGAGATACGCAGTATTTT TRBJ2-3 - TRBD2 TRBV28
CASRTNREETQYF TGTGCCAGCAGGACTAACAGAGAAGAGACCCAGTACTTC TRBJ2-5 - - TRBV2
CASSLAGTNTGELFF TGTGCCAGCAGCTTGGCGGGGACGAACACCGGGGAGCTGTTTTTT TRBJ2-2 - - TRBV5-4
CASTPGGASTDTQYF TGTGCCAGCACCCCCGGGGGCGCTAGCACAGATACGCAGTATTTT TRBJ2-3 - - TRBV7-9
CASSRGVGANVLTF TGTGCCAGCAGCCGGGGGGTTGGGGCCAACGTCCTGACTTTC TRBJ2-6 - TRBD2 TRBV6-2/TRBV6-3
CASSQETQGETQYF TGTGCCAGCAGCCAGGAAACACAGGGAGAGACCCAGTACTTC TRBJ2-5 - - TRBV3-1/TRBV3-2
CASSKAIEAPSEGFAGNTIYF TGTGCCAGCAGCAAAGCGATTGAAGCGCCGTCTGAGGGTTTCGCTGGAAACACCATATATTTT TRBJ1-3 - - TRBV21-1
CATRGAANTGELFF TGCGCCACCCGGGGAGCGGCCAACACCGGGGAGCTGTTTTTT TRBJ2-2 - - TRBV5-1
CASGLVPDGLLNTGELFF TGTGCTAGTGGTTTGGTCCCCGACGGACTACTGAACACCGGGGAGCTGTTTTTT TRBJ2-2 - - TRBV12-5
CASSTQGRLINSPLHF TGTGCCAGCAGTACCCAGGGTCGCCTCATTAATTCACCCCTCCACTTT TRBJ1-6 - - TRBV27
CAIGAGASNTGELFF TGTGCCATCGGAGCGGGGGCCTCGAACACCGGGGAGCTGTTTTTT TRBJ2-2 - TRBD2 TRBV28
CATSREPSKWLALHF TGTGCCACCAGCAGAGAACCCTCCAAGTGGTTGGCCCTCCACTTT TRBJ1-6 - - TRBV15
CASSPGLDGGELFF TGTGCCAGCAGCCCCGGACTAGATGGCGGGGAGCTGTTTTTT TRBJ2-2 - TRBD2 TRBV5-4
CASSEVISTIYF TGTGCCAGCAGTGAAGTCATCAGCACCATATATTTT TRBJ1-3 - - TRBV6-1
CAWSVLGQPQHF TGTGCCTGGAGTGTACTTGGTCAGCCCCAGCATTTT TRBJ1-5 - - TRBV30
CASSKGTFTDTQYF TGTGCCAGCAGCAAGGGGACTTTTACAGATACGCAGTATTTT TRBJ2-3 - - TRBV5-4
CASSSAPQETQYF TGTGCCAGCAGCTCAGCCCCCCAAGAGACCCAGTACTTC TRBJ2-5 - - TRBV13
CASSNGLAAVTQYF TGTGCCAGCAGCAATGGACTAGCGGCCGTGACCCAGTACTTC TRBJ2-5 - TRBD2 TRBV7-8
CASNRDRSAGELFF TGTGCCAGCAATCGGGACAGGTCGGCCGGGGAGCTGTTTTTT TRBJ2-2 few TRBD1 TRBV6-5
CAWSVRRQGSPPLHF TGTGCCTGGAGTGTACGCCGACAGGGAAGTCCACCCCTCCACTTT TRBJ1-6 - TRBD1 TRBV30